A single sample is the source of the 28 T cell receptor beta chains below, sequenced in a study of beta chain features in type 1 diabetes. Study conclusions and caveats: A moderate, significant TCRB CDR3 shortening appeared in type 1 diabetes across four CD4+ subsets.

Every isolated RNA sample was fully reverse transcribed, so sequencing captured expressed TCRB transcripts. The table came from immunoSEQ multiplex PCR; TCRdb's copy has only in-frame clones and leaves some out. The sample lists some 190,000 clones, 7% to 9% occurring once. These receptors' targets are unknown. Sequencing was done on a sample of central memory CD4+ T cells from blood. These receptors were taken from a man aged 18 to 29 with type 1 diabetes.

This clone came up a few times. The rearrangement links TRBV18 to TRBJ2-7; 10 bases align to TRBD2. J gave up 2 bases and V 3 bases, and 7 bases lay outside the gene matches. CDR1 and CDR2 from the germline V gene are KGHSH and LQKENI. The CDR3 has 16 amino acids. The CDR3: CASSPTIAGGTYEQYF. DNA for the CDR3: TGTGCCAGCTCACCCACGATAGCGGGAGGAACCTACGAGCAGTACTTC.

CDR3 DNA: TGCGCCAGCAGCCAAGGGACAGGAGATTCCTACGAGCAGTACTTC. Translated: CASSQGTGDSYEQYF. The rearrangement links TRBV4-3 to TRBJ2-7; 7 bases agree with TRBD1. V was clipped by 1 base and J by 1 base; unmatched bases: 4. The CDR3 covers 15 residues. CDR1 is LGHNA and CDR2 is YSLEER in the germline V gene.

This chain links TRBV18 with TRBJ2-1; the match to TRBD2 covers 11 bases. The CDR3 contains 16 residues. Trimming cost V 5 bases and J 6 bases; bases outside gene matches: 9. Per germline, CDR1 KGHSH and CDR2 LQKENI. The CDR3 coding sequence is TGTGCCAGCTCAGCGACACTAGCGGGAGAAGTCAATGAGCAGTTCTTC. Protein sequence: CASSATLAGEVNEQFF.

This clone was observed a handful of times. The chain has TRBV7-9 and TRBJ2-3, with D maybe TRBD2 (7 bases). CDR1 and CDR2 from the germline V gene are SEHNR and FQNEAQ (reference sequence). V was shortened by 2 bases and J by 2 bases, with 17 bases between the two germline ends. CDR3 size: 17 residues. The CDR3 bases are TGTGCCAGCAGCTTAAGGGGCACGGGGGGCCCCACAGATACGCAGTATTTT. As protein: CASSLRGTGGPTDTQYF.

This clone has only one observation. The chain uses TRBV2 and TRBJ1-2; D not certain. The germline gives CDR1 SNHLY, CDR2 FYNNEI. The CDR3 contains 12 residues. Trimming shortened V by 5 bases and J by 6 bases, and 10 bases separated the two germline ends. The CDR3 DNA reads TGTGCCAGCAGTTGGTCCTCGGATGGCTACACCTTC. Its protein is CASSWSSDGYTF.

The CDR3 is CASSFGTGEDEQYF. CDR3 nucleotides: TGCGCCAGCAGCTTCGGGACAGGGGAAGATGAGCAGTACTTC. The rearrangement links TRBV5-1 to TRBJ2-7; 10 bases agree with TRBD1. V lost 2 bases and J lost 7; bases outside the gene matches: 6. The CDR3 contains 14 residues. CDR1 SGHRS and CDR2 YFSETQ come from the germline V gene. The variable domain in full, completed from reference TRBV5-1 and TRBJ2-7, reads KAGVTQTPRYLIKTRGQQVTLSCSPISGHRSVSWYQQTPGQGLQFLFEYFSETQRNKGNFPGRFSGRQFSNSRSEMNVSTLELGDSALYLCASSFGTGEDEQYFGPGTRLTVT.

This clone was observed a few times. This sequence joins TRBV5-4 and TRBJ1-2, with 9 bases lining up with TRBD1. Germline-derived CDR1 and CDR2 are SGHNT and YYREEE (reference sequence). The CDR3 consists of 14 residues. Trimming removed 4 bases from V and 4 bases from J; junction bases left unmatched: 5. CDR3 bases: TGTGCCAGCAGCCGGGACAGGGAGGCCTATGGCTACACCTTC. The encoded protein is CASSRDREAYGYTF.

The V and J genes are TRBV5-1 and TRBJ2-2; 9 bases line up with TRBD1. The ends lost 4 bases at V and 3 bases at J; junction bases unmatched: 7. Germline CDR1 reads SGHRS; CDR2 reads YFSETQ. The CDR3 consists of 16 residues. CDR3 in DNA: TGCGCCAGCAGCCCCCCGGGACAGGGCGACACCGGGGAGCTGTTTTTT. Its protein product is CASSPPGQGDTGELFF. Full variable domain (missing parts from reference TRBV5-1 and TRBJ2-2): KAGVTQTPRYLIKTRGQQVTLSCSPISGHRSVSWYQQTPGQGLQFLFEYFSETQRNKGNFPGRFSGRQFSNSRSEMNVSTLELGDSALYLCASSPPGQGDTGELFFGEGSRLTVL.

This clone showed up just a few times. The chain recombines TRBV27 with TRBJ2-7; maybe TRBD2 (6 bases). The V and J ends lost 2 bases and 1 base respectively, with 12 bases between them. Germline V lookup: CDR1 MNHEY, CDR2 SMNVEV (reference sequence). There are 15 residues in the CDR3. The DNA of the CDR3 is TGTGCCAGCAGTTTAGTAGGGACTCTTTCCTACGAGCAGTACTTC. This codes for CASSLVGTLSYEQYF.

The chain links TRBV7-2 to TRBJ2-1; D gene unclear. The V gene's germline CDR1 is SGHTA and CDR2 FQGNSA. Trimming removed 5 bases from V and 3 bases from J, with 5 bases in between. CDR3 length: 12 residues. The CDR3 nucleotides read TGTGCCAGCAGCGGCCTCTACAATGAGCAGTTCTTC. It specifies CASSGLYNEQFF.

This clone was observed a few times. This sequence joins TRBV29-1 and TRBJ2-1; 7 bases are a match to TRBD2. The CDR3 consists of 12 residues. The V gene's germline CDR1 is SQVTM and CDR2 ANQGSEA. The junction had 8 bases not matched to a gene; V was cut back by 2 bases and J by 13 bases. The CDR3 loop is CSVEFSGLSQFF. The CDR3 region has the DNA TGCAGCGTTGAATTTAGCGGGCTTTCACAGTTCTTC.

Only a few counts were recorded for this clone. V and J are TRBV7-2 and TRBJ2-7; tentative D call: TRBD2 (5 bases). This CDR3 is 12 amino acids long. The germline CDR1 and CDR2 sequences are SGHTA and FQGNSA. The V end lost 5 bases, the J end lost 6 bases, and 11 bases lay between the germline ends. The DNA of the CDR3 is TGTGCCAGCAGCCCACCTAGCACCGAGCAGTACTTC. As protein: CASSPPSTEQYF.

The J gene is TRBJ1-4, the V gene TRBV7-2; D is unresolved. Germline CDR1 is SGHTA and CDR2 is FQGNSA. This CDR3 has 16 residues. V lost 5 bases and J 0 bases, leaving 13 bases between the germline ends. CDR3 sequence reads: CASSRRSSATNEKLFF. DNA for the CDR3: TGTGCCAGCAGCCGTCGTTCGAGCGCAACTAATGAAAAACTGTTTTTT. The variable domain in full, with the rest retrieved from reference TRBV7-2 and TRBJ1-4, is GAGVSQSPSNKVTEKGKDVELRCDPISGHTALYWYRQSLGQGLEFLIYFQGNSAPDKSGLPSDRFSAERTGGSVSTLTIQRTQQEDSAVYLCASSRRSSATNEKLFFGSGTQLSVL.

The chain is built from TRBV5-6 and TRBJ2-1; 7 bases are shared with TRBD2. The CDR3 sequence is 15 residues long. Germline values: CDR1 SGHDT, CDR2 YYEEEE. J gave up 4 bases and V 4 bases, and 8 bases lay outside the gene matches. CDR3 nucleotides: TGTGCCAGCAGCCCGGGAGGCGGGGGTTACAATGAGCAGTTCTTC. Translation gives CASSPGGGGYNEQFF.

The sample holds a few counts of this clone. The chain combines TRBV30 with TRBJ1-5; tentative D call: TRBD1 (5 bases). Germline loops: CDR1 GTSNPN, CDR2 SVGIG (reference sequence). The ends were cut back, 0 bases at V and 5 bases at J, with 17 bases in the middle. The CDR3 consists of 16 residues. CDR3 sequence (DNA): TGTGCCTGGAGTGTACCGGGAGTACAGGTCCATCAGCCCCAGCATTTT. Amino acids: CAWSVPGVQVHQPQHF.

In its sample, this clone was seen a few times. CDR3 DNA: TGTGCCTGGAAGGACAGGGTCACAGATACGCAGTATTTT. It encodes CAWKDRVTDTQYF. The rearrangement uses TRBV30 and TRBJ2-3; TRBD1 aligns across 8 bases. The germline V gene encodes CDR1 GTSNPN and CDR2 SVGIG (reference sequence). The V gene end was trimmed by 4 bases and the J gene end by 2 bases; junction bases not matched to a gene: 2. The CDR3 runs to 13 residues. The whole variable domain, remainder taken from reference TRBV30 and TRBJ2-3, is SQTIHQWPATLVQPVGSPLSLECTVEGTSNPNLYWYRQAAGRGLQLLFYSVGIGQISSEVPQNLSASRPQDRQFILSSKKLLLSDSGFYLCAWKDRVTDTQYFGPGTRLTVL.

This clone has ten or more counts. The gene calls are TRBV4-3 and TRBJ2-3, with unresolved D. The CDR3 is 15 residues long. V was clipped by 5 bases and J by 1 base, with 13 bases between them. Germline V CDR1 and CDR2: LGHNA, YSLEER. The DNA of the CDR3 is TGCGCCAGCAGCGGCGTGGTTACAGGCACAGATACGCAGTATTTT. This encodes CASSGVVTGTDTQYF.

The V call is TRBV28, the J call TRBJ2-5; TRBD2 aligns across 16 bases. CDR1 is MDHEN and CDR2 is SYDVKM in the germline V gene. V lost 6 bases, J lost 7 bases, and 11 bases stayed unmatched. This CDR3 is built from 17 residues. The CDR3 loop is CASSTGTSGRGWGTQYF. The CDR3 DNA is TGTGCCAGCAGCACCGGGACTAGCGGGAGGGGTTGGGGGACCCAGTACTTC. Variable domain in full (rest from reference TRBV28 and TRBJ2-5): DVKVTQSSRYLVKRTGEKVFLECVQDMDHENMFWYRQDPGLGLRLIYFSYDVKMKEKGDIPEGYSVSREKKERFSLILESASTNQTSMYLCASSTGTSGRGWGTQYFGPGTRLLVL.

The CDR3 nucleotides read TGTGCCAGCAGCCAAGGGGGGCACGGCGGCTACACCTTC. Residues: CASSQGGHGGYTF. V and J are TRBV14 and TRBJ1-2; the D gene is possibly TRBD1 (6 bases). Germline CDR1 is SGHDN and CDR2 is FVKESK. CDR3 size: 13 residues. V lost 1 base to trimming and J lost 8 bases, with 11 bases between them.

This clone turned up a few times. The gene calls are TRBV6-4 and TRBJ1-5, with 8 bases that match TRBD1. The CDR3 covers 16 residues. Trimming cost V 2 bases and J 4 bases; bases outside gene matches: 7. Looked up from germline, CDR1 is MRHNA and CDR2 is SNTAGT. The CDR3: CASSDQGARGNQPQHF. Written as DNA, the CDR3 is TGTGCCAGCAGTGACCAGGGGGCGAGGGGTAATCAGCCCCAGCATTTT.

The chain's CDR3 is CASSERGKVSGANVLTF. The CDR3 DNA reads as TGTGCCAGCAGTGAAAGGGGCAAAGTCTCTGGGGCCAACGTCCTGACTTTC. The rearrangement joins TRBV2 to TRBJ2-6, with D possibly being TRBD1 (5 bases). Per the germline V gene, CDR1 is SNHLY and CDR2 is FYNNEI. Trimming left V 2 bases short and J 0 bases short, with 11 bases between. The CDR3 has 17 residues.

The chain uses TRBV9 and TRBJ2-3, with D maybe TRBD1 (5 bases). CDR3 length: 15 amino acids. Trimming took 7 bases from V and 3 from J, leaving 18 bases between them. Germline V gene lookup returns CDR1 SGDLS and CDR2 YYNGEE. The CDR3 sequence is CASCWGGSWTDTQYF. Here the CDR3 DNA reads TGTGCCAGCTGCTGGGGCGGCAGTTGGACAGATACGCAGTATTTT.

This clone occurred a few times. The chain links TRBV5-4 to TRBJ2-6; TRBD1 aligns across 7 bases. Trimming took 2 bases from V and 2 from J; bases not matched to a gene: 7. The CDR3 extends over 17 amino acids. The germline gives CDR1 SGHNT, CDR2 YYREEE (reference sequence). The CDR3 DNA sequence: TGTGCCAGCAGCTTCAAGACAGGGATGACTGGGGCCAACGTCCTGACTTTC. Translation gives CASSFKTGMTGANVLTF. The whole variable domain, remainder taken from reference TRBV5-4 and TRBJ2-6, is ETGVTQSPTHLIKTRGQQVTLRCSSQSGHNTVSWYQQALGQGPQFIFQYYREEENGRGNFPPRFSGLQFPNYSSELNVNALELDDSALYLCASSFKTGMTGANVLTFGAGSRLTVL.

The gene calls are TRBV4-1 and TRBJ1-2; D is ambiguous. The V end lost 3 bases, the J end lost 6 bases, and 17 bases lay between the germline ends. Germline loops: CDR1 MGHRA, CDR2 YSYEKL. The CDR3 contains 15 residues. CDR3 sequence reads: CASSQTLTYRNGYTF. CDR3 nucleotides: TGCGCCAGCAGCCAGACCCTGACATACCGGAATGGCTACACCTTC.

This chain joins TRBV27 and TRBJ2-3; TRBD2 might be the D (6 bases). This CDR3 is 14 amino acids long. Trimming removed 2 bases from V and 3 bases from J, with 9 bases in between. Germline CDR1 MNHEY, CDR2 SMNVEV (reference sequence). Here the CDR3 DNA reads TGTGCCAGCAGTTTAACTAGCCCGACAGATACGCAGTATTTT. Residues: CASSLTSPTDTQYF.

The chain recombines TRBV11-2 with TRBJ2-6; 7 bases agree with TRBD1. Per germline, CDR1 SGHAT and CDR2 FQNNGV. This CDR3 comprises 17 residues. V shed 1 base and J 1 base; nucleotides not matched to a gene: 4. CDR3 nucleotides: TGTGCCAGCAGCTTAGCCAGGGGGAAATCTGGGGCCAACGTCCTGACTTTC. Translation: CASSLARGKSGANVLTF.

In this sample, this clone turned up a few times. The genes are TRBV5-6 and TRBJ1-4, with 10 bases matching TRBD1. This CDR3 spans 17 amino acids. Trimming cost V 3 bases and J 0 bases; bases outside gene matches: 5. In germline, CDR1 is SGHDT, CDR2 YYEEEE. The CDR3 sequence is CASSSPGQGTTNEKLFF. The CDR3 coding sequence is TGTGCCAGCAGCTCTCCGGGACAGGGGACAACTAATGAAAAACTGTTTTTT.

This clone has a handful of counts. The chain couples TRBV30 to TRBJ1-2, with D unclear. Germline-derived CDR1 and CDR2 are GTSNPN and SVGIG (reference sequence). With 5 bases removed from V and 8 bases from J, the gap between germline ends came to 15 bases. There are 12 residues in the CDR3. CDR3 DNA: TGTGCCTGGGTCGGGGTTCCCGGGGGCTACACCTTC. This encodes CAWVGVPGGYTF. Combining the CDR3 with reference TRBV30 and TRBJ1-2 gives the whole variable domain SQTIHQWPATLVQPVGSPLSLECTVEGTSNPNLYWYRQAAGRGLQLLFYSVGIGQISSEVPQNLSASRPQDRQFILSSKKLLLSDSGFYLCAWVGVPGGYTFGSGTRLTVV.